This T cell receptor beta chain was captured by sequencing in a study of shared clonotypes between healthy human individuals. Across the study: Researchers assigned three CD4 naive, three CD4 memory, two CD8 naive and one CD8 memory plate to each donor. Study results and limitations: Of the naive CD4 clonotypes, roughly 5.5% were shared across a few donors.

The authors' processing: Junction-only sequences without quality scores were provided by ImmunoSEQ, so filtering was different. Profiling relied on immunoSEQ multiplex PCR, and the TCRdb table lists in-frame clones only, not all of them. The V and J calls and clone size are taken from that table; D and trimming were inferred from the DNA. The top ten clones hold 0.13% of a sample with 2 million to 2.5 million clones, 85% to 95% of them seen once. Concerning this clone: Its antigen remains unknown.

V was pared by 5 bases and J by 3 bases, with 10 bases between. Germline V gene lookup returns CDR1 SEHNR and CDR2 FQNEAQ (reference sequence). CDR3 size: 13 residues. CD4+ cell separation produced CD45RA+ naive and CD45RA-negative memory subsets. This chain joins TRBV7-9 and TRBJ1-2; no reliable D call. The sample taken for sequencing was naive CD4+ T cells sorted from blood. The subset denotes: CD45RA+ positively selected. The clonotype originates from a young man in good health. The CDR3 DNA reads as TGTGCCAGCAGCCCGACTGCCGACTATGGCTACACCTTC. It encodes CASSPTADYGYTF.